These T cell receptor beta chains were read from a single sample in a study of cytomegalovirus exposure and HLA in healthy donors. Data came from immunoSEQ multiplex PCR; TCRdb stores just in-frame clones and leaves some out. The sample records more than 300,000 clones, 70% to 90% being singletons. The material sequenced was PBMCs. The receptors originated from a woman aged 18 to 35 in good health and CMV-seronegative. Both conserved end residues are part of each CDR3. Each record gives: V gene, CDR3 length, clone size, CDR3 protein. Clone size is not always given. Where it is, it says once, few, many or a class for expanded clones.

V gene: TRBV5-1
CDR3 length: 15
clone size: -
CDR3 protein: CASSLEAGGTYEQYF

V gene: TRBV4-2
CDR3 length: 16
clone size: -
CDR3 protein: CASSQRTVATNEKLFF

V gene: TRBV7-2
CDR3 length: 14
clone size: once
CDR3 protein: CASSKAGWSYEQYF

V gene: TRBV9
CDR3 length: 15
clone size: -
CDR3 protein: CASSAGTGETYEQYF

V gene: TRBV7-2
CDR3 length: 16
clone size: -
CDR3 protein: CASSRGTGRRTYEQYF

V gene: TRBV18
CDR3 length: 13
clone size: -
CDR3 protein: CASSPTPSYEQYF

V gene: TRBV5-1
CDR3 length: 15
clone size: -
CDR3 protein: CASSLAGSENTEAFF

V gene: TRBV4-1
CDR3 length: 16
clone size: -
CDR3 protein: CASSQDALAGGDEQFF

V gene: TRBV7-2
CDR3 length: 16
clone size: -
CDR3 protein: CASSLTHGTGFYEQYF

V gene: TRBV6-1
CDR3 length: 15
clone size: -
CDR3 protein: CASIDRDRGHQPQHF

V gene: TRBV5-1
CDR3 length: 14
clone size: -
CDR3 protein: CASGTDNSYNEQFF

V gene: TRBV13
CDR3 length: 15
clone size: -
CDR3 protein: CASSLPLAGGRTQYF

V gene: TRBV6-1
CDR3 length: 15
clone size: few
CDR3 protein: CASSADRKANYGYTF

V gene: TRBV11-2
CDR3 length: 15
clone size: -
CDR3 protein: CASSLTSGPSYEQYF

V gene: TRBV6-5
CDR3 length: 15
clone size: -
CDR3 protein: CASSYSNGLVYEQYF

V gene: TRBV14
CDR3 length: 16
clone size: -
CDR3 protein: CASSQAWTGAFNEQFF

V gene: TRBV10-3
CDR3 length: 14
clone size: -
CDR3 protein: CAISLNHLGNEQFF

V gene: TRBV7-9
CDR3 length: 16
clone size: -
CDR3 protein: CASRPGGTSSYNEQFF

V gene: TRBV27
CDR3 length: 12
clone size: few
CDR3 protein: CASSTGGWEQYF

V gene: TRBV4-2
CDR3 length: 14
clone size: -
CDR3 protein: CASSQDRMNYGYTF

V gene: TRBV10-3
CDR3 length: 13
clone size: once
CDR3 protein: CAISVSSTGELFF

V gene: TRBV9
CDR3 length: 14
clone size: -
CDR3 protein: CASSERGALETQYF

V gene: TRBV7-2
CDR3 length: 13
clone size: once
CDR3 protein: CASSASSYNEQFF

V gene: TRBV7-2
CDR3 length: 16
clone size: few
CDR3 protein: CASSLEGRAPSYEQYF

V gene: TRBV7-3
CDR3 length: 14
clone size: once
CDR3 protein: CASSLGGNYNEQFF

V gene: TRBV7-6
CDR3 length: 16
clone size: few
CDR3 protein: CASSPTPRGESYEQYF

V gene: TRBV6-5
CDR3 length: 14
clone size: -
CDR3 protein: CASSLDGGRREQYF

V gene: TRBV2
CDR3 length: 16
clone size: -
CDR3 protein: CASGKIAGGGTDTQYF

V gene: TRBV12-5
CDR3 length: 16
clone size: -
CDR3 protein: CASAPRTSGATDTQYF

V gene: TRBV18
CDR3 length: 13
clone size: -
CDR3 protein: CASSPPSGGANTF

V gene: TRBV28
CDR3 length: 13
clone size: few
CDR3 protein: CASSLYRVAGYTF

V gene: TRBV7-2
CDR3 length: 13
clone size: -
CDR3 protein: CATSTGGAYGYTF

V gene: TRBV27
CDR3 length: 17
clone size: -
CDR3 protein: CASSFKGLARSYNEQFF

V gene: TRBV2
CDR3 length: 15
clone size: -
CDR3 protein: CASSPGGASGNTIYF

V gene: TRBV27
CDR3 length: 16
clone size: once
CDR3 protein: CASSLGLGTDQETQYF

V gene: TRBV9
CDR3 length: 15
clone size: -
CDR3 protein: CASSVAGGRTDTQYF

V gene: TRBV5-1
CDR3 length: 13
clone size: -
CDR3 protein: CASSPLSRYEQYF

V gene: TRBV6-5
CDR3 length: 15
clone size: -
CDR3 protein: CASSGRLAGNYEQYF

V gene: TRBV9
CDR3 length: 15
clone size: -
CDR3 protein: CASSVGPGGDYGYTF

V gene: TRBV28
CDR3 length: 16
clone size: -
CDR3 protein: CASSSSSGRGRETQYF

V gene: TRBV28
CDR3 length: 16
clone size: -
CDR3 protein: CASSWARGDITGELFF

V gene: TRBV2
CDR3 length: 13
clone size: -
CDR3 protein: CASRPPGDYGYTF

V gene: TRBV9
CDR3 length: 14
clone size: -
CDR3 protein: CASSAWTGGETQYF

V gene: TRBV29-1
CDR3 length: 14
clone size: -
CDR3 protein: CSVDGLTSTDTQYF

V gene: TRBV2
CDR3 length: 13
clone size: -
CDR3 protein: CASYPQGAGEQFF